The clone carrying this T cell receptor (beta chain) was recorded a few times. The antigen is undetermined. The data were obtained in a study of T-cell reconstitution after alpha-beta-depleted transplantation in children. This CDR3 spans 13 amino acids. Germline lookup yields CDR1 SQVTM and CDR2 ANQGSEA. Trimming removed 6 bases at V and 2 bases at J, with 13 bases between. For TCRbeta, the library was prepared with unique molecular identifiers. One entry per CDR3 protein, called by TCRdb with MiXCR from the PCR reads. Of fewer than 700,000 distinct CDR3 sequences in the sample, 20% to 25% were seen once. Broader study findings: Roughly two months post-transplant, alpha-beta T cells reportedly originated from several hundred graft clones that had expanded. T-cell numbers and diversity one year post-transplant derived largely from freshly generated T cells.

The chain is built from TRBV29-1 and TRBJ1-2; D possibly corresponds to TRBD1 (6 bases). The clonotype was recovered from a boy under three years old who had a stem cell transplant for acute myeloid leukemia, so the T cells may come from the graft donor. Specimen: PBMCs, mostly from graft donor cells, collected 360 days after TCRalphabeta/CD19-depleted stem cell transplant. The CDR3 loop is CSVKAGTNYGYTF. In DNA form, the CDR3 reads TGCAGCGTCAAAGCCGGGACAAACTATGGCTACACCTTC.